Sequencing of this T cell receptor (beta chain) was carried out in a study of T cells in Graves' hyperthyroidism and ophthalmopathy. This clonotype was seen more than once but under ten times. The ends were cut back, 7 bases at V and 0 bases at J, with 11 bases in the middle. The CDR3 covers 14 residues. Germline V gene data show CDR1 as LGHNT and CDR2 as FRNRAP. TCR beta CDR3 regions were amplified from RNA transcripts. HTBI primers were used for first-round RT-PCR of the TCR CDR3. TCRdb recomputed calls from the multiplex PCR reads with MiXCR, one row per CDR3 protein. Here the sample spans under 600,000 distinct CDR3 sequences, more than 15% being singletons.

This receptor was taken from a woman between 40 and 55 years old with Graves' ophthalmopathy. The sequencing sample was made of blood. The chain recombines TRBV12-5 with TRBJ2-3; D is ambiguous. The CDR3, as DNA: TGTGCTAGTGCCGGTCAATATAGCACAGATACGCAGTATTTT. Protein product: CASAGQYSTDTQYF.